What follows describes a single T cell receptor (beta chain). Antigen: not known. Mismatch with germline at one junction end may stem from a read error. The data originate from a study of molecular identifiers for immune sequencing clone quantification. Study background: Sequencing covered four of five parts into which replicate RNA from about 21,000 or 97,000 naive CD8 cells was split.

General study points: Spike-in Jurkat TCR RNA from a single cell reportedly registered among approximately 1.1 million naive cells.

The CDR3 length is 11 residues. The V gene's germline CDR1 is SNHLY and CDR2 FYNNEI. Previously described methods and listed TCR primers were used for bulk TCR libraries. TCRdb reprocessed the PCR reads via MiXCR and lists one record per CDR3 protein. This sample yields under 650,000 distinct CDR3 sequences, of which just under 20% are seen a single time; 0.85% belongs to the top ten. Naive CD8 T cells were picked out by sorting for CD8+CD4-CCR7+CD45RA+. The chain has TRBV2 and TRBJ1-2; D uncertain. Specimen: naive CD8+ T cells from blood, with Jurkat cell RNA spiked in. Subset of the sample: FACS-sorted CD8+CD4-CCR7+CD45RA+ naive T cells. The sequence derives from a human donor in good health. Some libraries in this study had Jurkat cell RNA spiked in. The CDR3 reads CAGSYGNSYTF. The DNA for the CDR3 is TGTGCCGGCAGTTACGGTAATAGCTACACCTTC.